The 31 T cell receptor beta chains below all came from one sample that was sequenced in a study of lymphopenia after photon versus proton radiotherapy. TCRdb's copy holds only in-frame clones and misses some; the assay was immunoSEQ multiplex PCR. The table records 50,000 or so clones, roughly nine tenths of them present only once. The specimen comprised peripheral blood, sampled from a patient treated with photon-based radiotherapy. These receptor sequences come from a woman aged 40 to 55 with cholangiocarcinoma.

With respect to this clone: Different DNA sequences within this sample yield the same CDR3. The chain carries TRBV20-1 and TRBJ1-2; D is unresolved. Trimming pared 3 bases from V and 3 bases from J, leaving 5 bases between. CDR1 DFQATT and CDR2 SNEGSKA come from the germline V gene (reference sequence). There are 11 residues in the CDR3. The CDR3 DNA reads TGCAGTGCTAGTGGGGACTATGGCTACACCTTC. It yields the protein CSASGDYGYTF.

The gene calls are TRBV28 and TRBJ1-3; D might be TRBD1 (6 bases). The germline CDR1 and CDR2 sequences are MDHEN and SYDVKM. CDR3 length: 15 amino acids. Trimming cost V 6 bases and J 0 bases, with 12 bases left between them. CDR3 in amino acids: CASRLTGISGNTIYF. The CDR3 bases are TGTGCCAGCAGGCTCACAGGGATCTCTGGAAACACCATATATTTT.

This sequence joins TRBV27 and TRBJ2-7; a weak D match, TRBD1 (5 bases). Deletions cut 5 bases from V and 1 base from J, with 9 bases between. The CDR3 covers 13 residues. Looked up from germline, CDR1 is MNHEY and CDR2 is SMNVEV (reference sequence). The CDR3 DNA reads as TGTGCCAGCAGTCCGGACATTTCCTACGAGCAGTACTTC. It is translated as CASSPDISYEQYF.

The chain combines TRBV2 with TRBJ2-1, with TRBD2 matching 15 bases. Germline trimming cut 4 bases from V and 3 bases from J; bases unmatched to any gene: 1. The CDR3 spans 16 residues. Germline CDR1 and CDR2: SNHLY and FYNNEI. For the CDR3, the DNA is TGTGCCAGCAGTGGGGGACTAGCGGGAGGCTACAATGAGCAGTTCTTC. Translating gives CASSGGLAGGYNEQFF.

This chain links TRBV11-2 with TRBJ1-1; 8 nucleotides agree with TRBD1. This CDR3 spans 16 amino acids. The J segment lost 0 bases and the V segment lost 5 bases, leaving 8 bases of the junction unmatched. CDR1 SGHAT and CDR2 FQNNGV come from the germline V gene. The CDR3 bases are TGTGCCAGCAGCCCACAGGGGGTAGGGGTGAACACTGAAGCTTTCTTT. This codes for CASSPQGVGVNTEAFF.

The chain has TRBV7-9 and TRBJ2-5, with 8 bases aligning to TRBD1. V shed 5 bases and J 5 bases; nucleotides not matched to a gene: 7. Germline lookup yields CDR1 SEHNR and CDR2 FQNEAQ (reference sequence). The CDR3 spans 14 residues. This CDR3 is CASSRTGSIETQYF. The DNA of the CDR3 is TGTGCCAGCAGCCGGACAGGGAGTATTGAGACCCAGTACTTC.

CDR3 sequence (DNA): TGTGCCAGCAGTCCCCTCTTCGGGACGGGCCAAGAGACCCAGTACTTC. It encodes CASSPLFGTGQETQYF. The chain recombines TRBV27 with TRBJ2-5; D possibly uses TRBD1 or TRBD2 (5 bases each). Deletions cut 5 bases from V and 1 base from J, with 17 bases between. The CDR3 is 16 residues long. Per the germline V gene, CDR1 is MNHEY and CDR2 is SMNVEV (reference sequence).

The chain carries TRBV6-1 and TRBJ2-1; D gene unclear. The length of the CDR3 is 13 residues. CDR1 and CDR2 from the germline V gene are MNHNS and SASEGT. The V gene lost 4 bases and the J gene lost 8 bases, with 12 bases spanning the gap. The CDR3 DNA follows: TGTGCCAGCAGTGCGAAAGGGTCCGATGAGCAGTTCTTC. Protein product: CASSAKGSDEQFF.

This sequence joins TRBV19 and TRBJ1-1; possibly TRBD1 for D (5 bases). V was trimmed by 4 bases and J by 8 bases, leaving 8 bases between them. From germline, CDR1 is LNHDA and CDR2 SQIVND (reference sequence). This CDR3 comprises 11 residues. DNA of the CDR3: TGTGCCAGTAGTACTCCAGGGGAAGCTTTCTTT. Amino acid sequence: CASSTPGEAFF.

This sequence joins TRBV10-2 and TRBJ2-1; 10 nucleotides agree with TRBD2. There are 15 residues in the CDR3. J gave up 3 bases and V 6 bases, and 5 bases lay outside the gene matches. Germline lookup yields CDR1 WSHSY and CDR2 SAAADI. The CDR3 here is CASRSSGGVYNEQFF. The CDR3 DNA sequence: TGCGCCAGCAGAAGCAGCGGGGGGGTCTACAATGAGCAGTTCTTC.

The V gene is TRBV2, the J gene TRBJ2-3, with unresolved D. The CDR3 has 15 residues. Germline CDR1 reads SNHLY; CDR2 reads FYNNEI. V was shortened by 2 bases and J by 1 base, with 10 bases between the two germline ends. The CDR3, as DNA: TGTGCCAGCAGTGAATCTGGGGTAGGCACAGATACGCAGTATTTT. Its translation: CASSESGVGTDTQYF. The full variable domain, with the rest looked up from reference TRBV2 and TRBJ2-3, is EPEVTQTPSHQVTQMGQEVILRCVPISNHLYFYWYRQILGQKVEFLVSFYNNEISEKSEIFDDQFSVERPDGSNFTLKIRSTKLEDSAMYFCASSESGVGTDTQYFGPGTRLTVL.

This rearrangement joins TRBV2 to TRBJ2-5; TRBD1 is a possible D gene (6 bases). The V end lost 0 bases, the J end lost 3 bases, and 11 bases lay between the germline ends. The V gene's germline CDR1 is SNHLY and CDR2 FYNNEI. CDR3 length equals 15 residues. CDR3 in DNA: TGTGCCAGCAGTGAAGCGGCAGGGGTGGAAGAGACCCAGTACTTC. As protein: CASSEAAGVEETQYF.

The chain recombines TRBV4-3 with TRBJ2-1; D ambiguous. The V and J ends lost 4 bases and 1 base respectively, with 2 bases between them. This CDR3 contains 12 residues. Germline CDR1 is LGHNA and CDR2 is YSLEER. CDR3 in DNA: TGCGCCAGCAGCCGTTCCTACAATGAGCAGTTCTTC. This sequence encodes CASSRSYNEQFF.

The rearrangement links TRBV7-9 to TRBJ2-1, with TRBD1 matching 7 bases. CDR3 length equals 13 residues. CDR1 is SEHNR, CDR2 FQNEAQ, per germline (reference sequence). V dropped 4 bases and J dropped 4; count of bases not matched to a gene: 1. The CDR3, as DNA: TGTGCCAGCAGCTCGGGACAGTACAATGAGCAGTTCTTC. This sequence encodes CASSSGQYNEQFF.

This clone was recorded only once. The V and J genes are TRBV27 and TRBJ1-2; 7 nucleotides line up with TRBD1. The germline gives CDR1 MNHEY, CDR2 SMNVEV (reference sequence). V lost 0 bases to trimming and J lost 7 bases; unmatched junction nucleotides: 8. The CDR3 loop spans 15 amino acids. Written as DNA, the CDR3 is TGTGCCAGCAGTTTATCGCACAGGGGCGGATCTGGCTACACCTTC. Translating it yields CASSLSHRGGSGYTF.

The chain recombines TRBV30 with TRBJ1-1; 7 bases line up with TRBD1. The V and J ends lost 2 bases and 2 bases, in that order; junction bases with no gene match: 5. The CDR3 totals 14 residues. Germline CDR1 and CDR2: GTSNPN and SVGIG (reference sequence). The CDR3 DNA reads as TGTGCCTGGAGTCTCGCAGGGGGTAACACTGAAGCTTTCTTT. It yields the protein CAWSLAGGNTEAFF.

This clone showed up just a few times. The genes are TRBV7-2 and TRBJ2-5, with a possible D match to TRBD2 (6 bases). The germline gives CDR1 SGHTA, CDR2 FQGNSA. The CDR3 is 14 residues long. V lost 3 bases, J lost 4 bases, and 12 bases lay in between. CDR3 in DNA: TGTGCCAGCAGCTTGGACCAGGGAGGAGAGACCCAGTACTTC. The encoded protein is CASSLDQGGETQYF. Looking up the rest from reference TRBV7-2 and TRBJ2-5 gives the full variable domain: GAGVSQSPSNKVTEKGKDVELRCDPISGHTALYWYRQSLGQGLEFLIYFQGNSAPDKSGLPSDRFSAERTGGSVSTLTIQRTQQEDSAVYLCASSLDQGGETQYFGPGTRLLVL.

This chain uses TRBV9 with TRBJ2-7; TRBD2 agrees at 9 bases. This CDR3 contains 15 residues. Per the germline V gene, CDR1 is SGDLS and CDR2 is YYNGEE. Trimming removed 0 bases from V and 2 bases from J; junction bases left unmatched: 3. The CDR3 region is CASSVAERGAYEQYF. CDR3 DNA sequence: TGTGCCAGCAGCGTAGCTGAGCGGGGGGCCTACGAGCAGTACTTC.

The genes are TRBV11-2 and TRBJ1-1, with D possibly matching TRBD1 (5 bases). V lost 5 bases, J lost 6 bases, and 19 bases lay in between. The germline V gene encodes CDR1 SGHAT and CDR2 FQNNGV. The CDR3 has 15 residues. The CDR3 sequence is CASSRSGGTGPEAFF. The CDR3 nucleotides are TGTGCCAGCAGCAGGTCTGGGGGTACCGGTCCTGAAGCTTTCTTT.

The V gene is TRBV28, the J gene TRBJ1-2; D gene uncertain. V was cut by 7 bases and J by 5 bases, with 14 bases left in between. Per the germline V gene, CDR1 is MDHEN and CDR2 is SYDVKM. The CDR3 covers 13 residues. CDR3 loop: CASNQNGAYGYTF. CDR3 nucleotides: TGTGCCAGCAACCAGAACGGTGCTTATGGCTACACCTTC.

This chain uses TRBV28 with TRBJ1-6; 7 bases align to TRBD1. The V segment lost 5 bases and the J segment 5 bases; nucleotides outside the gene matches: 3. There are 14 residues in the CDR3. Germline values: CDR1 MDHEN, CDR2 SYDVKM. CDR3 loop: CASSPQGDNSPLHF. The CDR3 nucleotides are TGTGCCAGCAGTCCGCAGGGGGATAATTCACCCCTCCACTTT.

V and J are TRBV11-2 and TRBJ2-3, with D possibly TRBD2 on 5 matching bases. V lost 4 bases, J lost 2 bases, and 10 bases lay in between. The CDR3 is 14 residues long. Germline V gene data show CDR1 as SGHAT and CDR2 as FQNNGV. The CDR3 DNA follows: TGTGCCAGCAGCTCCTTGACTACCACAGATACGCAGTATTTT. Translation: CASSSLTTTDTQYF.

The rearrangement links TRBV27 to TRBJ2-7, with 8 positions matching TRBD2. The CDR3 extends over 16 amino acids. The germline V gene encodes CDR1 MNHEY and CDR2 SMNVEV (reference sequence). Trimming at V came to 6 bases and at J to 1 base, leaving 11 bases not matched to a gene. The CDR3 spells CASSPSGGAYSYEQYF. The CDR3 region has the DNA TGTGCCAGCAGCCCTTCCGGGGGGGCCTATTCCTACGAGCAGTACTTC.

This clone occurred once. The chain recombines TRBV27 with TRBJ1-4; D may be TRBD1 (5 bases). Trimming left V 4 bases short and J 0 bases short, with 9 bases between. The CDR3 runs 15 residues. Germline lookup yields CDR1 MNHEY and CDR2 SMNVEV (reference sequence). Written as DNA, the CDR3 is TGTGCCAGCAGTTCCAGGGTACCAACTAATGAAAAACTGTTTTTT. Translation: CASSSRVPTNEKLFF.

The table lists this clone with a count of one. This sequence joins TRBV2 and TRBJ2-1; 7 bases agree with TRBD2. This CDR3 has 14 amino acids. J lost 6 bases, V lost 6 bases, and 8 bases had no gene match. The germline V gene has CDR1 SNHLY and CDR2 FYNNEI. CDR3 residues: CASSRERGVNEQFF. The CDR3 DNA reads TGTGCCAGCAGCCGAGAACGGGGGGTCAATGAGCAGTTCTTC. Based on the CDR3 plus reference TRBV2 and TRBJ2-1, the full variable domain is EPEVTQTPSHQVTQMGQEVILRCVPISNHLYFYWYRQILGQKVEFLVSFYNNEISEKSEIFDDQFSVERPDGSNFTLKIRSTKLEDSAMYFCASSRERGVNEQFFGPGTRLTVL.

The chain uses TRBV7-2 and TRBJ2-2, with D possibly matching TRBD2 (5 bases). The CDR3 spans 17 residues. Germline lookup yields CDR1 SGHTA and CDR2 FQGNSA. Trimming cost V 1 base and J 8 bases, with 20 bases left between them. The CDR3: CASSLGRADLPEGELFF. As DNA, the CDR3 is TGTGCCAGCAGCTTAGGCCGAGCGGACCTACCCGAGGGGGAGCTGTTTTTT.

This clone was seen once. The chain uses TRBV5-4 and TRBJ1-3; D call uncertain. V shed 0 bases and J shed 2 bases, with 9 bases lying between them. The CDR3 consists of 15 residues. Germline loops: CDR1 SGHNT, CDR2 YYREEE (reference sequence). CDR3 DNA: TGTGCCAGCAGCTTGGGAAGGTCAACTGGAAACACCATATATTTT. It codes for CASSLGRSTGNTIYF.

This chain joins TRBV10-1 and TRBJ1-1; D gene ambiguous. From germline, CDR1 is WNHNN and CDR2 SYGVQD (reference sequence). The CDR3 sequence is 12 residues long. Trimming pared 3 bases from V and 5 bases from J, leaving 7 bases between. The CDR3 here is CASSDSETEAFF. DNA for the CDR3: TGCGCCAGCAGTGACTCCGAGACTGAAGCTTTCTTT.

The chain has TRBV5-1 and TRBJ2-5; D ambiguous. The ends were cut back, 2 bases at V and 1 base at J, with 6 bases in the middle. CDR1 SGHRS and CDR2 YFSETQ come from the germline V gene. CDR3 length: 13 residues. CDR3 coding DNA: TGCGCCAGCAGCTTAGGGCTCCAAGAGACCCAGTACTTC. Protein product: CASSLGLQETQYF.

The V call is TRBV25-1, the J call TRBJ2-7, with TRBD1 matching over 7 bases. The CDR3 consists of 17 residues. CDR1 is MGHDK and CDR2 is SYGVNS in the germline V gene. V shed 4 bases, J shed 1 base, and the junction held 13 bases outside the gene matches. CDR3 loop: CASSGIRQGKISYEQYF. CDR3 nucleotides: TGTGCCAGCAGTGGCATAAGACAGGGAAAAATATCCTACGAGCAGTACTTC.

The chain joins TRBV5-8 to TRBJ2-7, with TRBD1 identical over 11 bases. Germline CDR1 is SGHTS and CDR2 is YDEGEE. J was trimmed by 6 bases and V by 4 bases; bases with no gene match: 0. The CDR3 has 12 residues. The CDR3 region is CASSGTGGEQYF. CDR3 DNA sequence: TGTGCCAGCAGCGGGACAGGGGGCGAGCAGTACTTC.